This is a list of T cell receptor beta chains from one sample in a study of shared clonotypes between healthy human individuals. Assay used: immunoSEQ multiplex PCR; TCRdb lists only in-frame clones, some missing. This table has 2 million to 2.5 million clones, roughly 93% appearing once. The material sequenced was naive CD4+ T cells from PBMCs. Receptors were obtained from a man aged 18 to 29 in good health. Some clones in this sample may be carry-over from other donors' samples. Both conserved end residues are part of each CDR3. The D gene is left open where the match is weak. Part of the rows lack a size; the others show once, few, many or a class for expanded clones.

J gene: TRBJ2-5; D gene: .; clone size: .; V gene: TRBV10-3; CDR3 protein: CAISARAEEQYF; CDR3 DNA: TGTGCCATCAGTGCGAGGGCTGAGGAGCAGTACTTC
J gene: TRBJ1-6; D gene: .; clone size: once; V gene: TRBV9; CDR3 protein: CASSVRFNNSPLHF; CDR3 DNA: TGTGCCAGCAGCGTAAGGTTTAATAATTCACCCCTCCACTTT
J gene: TRBJ2-1; D gene: TRBD1; clone size: .; V gene: TRBV18; CDR3 protein: CASSPPTGSSYNEQFF; CDR3 DNA: TGTGCCAGCTCACCCCCGACAGGGAGCTCCTACAATGAGCAGTTCTTC
J gene: TRBJ2-1; D gene: TRBD2; clone size: .; V gene: TRBV12-5; CDR3 protein: CASGLDADRAGLAGSLRNEQFF; CDR3 DNA: TGTGCTAGTGGTTTGGATGCCGACAGGGCCGGACTAGCGGGATCCCTCCGGAATGAGCAGTTCTTC
J gene: TRBJ2-7; D gene: TRBD1; clone size: .; V gene: TRBV6-1; CDR3 protein: CASSEVGTGFIYEQYF; CDR3 DNA: TGTGCCAGCAGTGAAGTCGGGACAGGGTTTATCTACGAGCAGTACTTC
J gene: TRBJ2-7; D gene: TRBD1; clone size: .; V gene: TRBV28; CDR3 protein: CASSLGGTGAYEQYF; CDR3 DNA: TGTGCCAGCAGTTTAGGCGGGACAGGGGCCTACGAGCAGTACTTC
J gene: TRBJ1-1; D gene: TRBD1; clone size: few; V gene: TRBV18; CDR3 protein: CASSPQGGLDTEAFF; CDR3 DNA: TGTGCCAGCTCACCTCAGGGGGGCTTGGACACTGAAGCTTTCTTT
J gene: TRBJ2-1; D gene: .; clone size: .; V gene: TRBV28; CDR3 protein: CASGPDISYNEQFF; CDR3 DNA: TGTGCCAGCGGGCCGGATATCTCCTACAATGAGCAGTTCTTC
J gene: TRBJ1-5; D gene: TRBD1; clone size: .; V gene: TRBV27; CDR3 protein: CASSARPTGGNQPQHF; CDR3 DNA: TGTGCCAGCAGTGCCCGCCCGACAGGGGGCAATCAGCCCCAGCATTTT
J gene: TRBJ2-3; D gene: .; clone size: .; V gene: TRBV19; CDR3 protein: CASSIDGARDTQYF; CDR3 DNA: TGTGCCAGTAGTATAGACGGTGCGAGGGATACGCAGTATTTT
J gene: TRBJ1-5; D gene: .; clone size: .; V gene: TRBV19; CDR3 protein: CASSPDVGGSNQPQHF; CDR3 DNA: TGTGCCAGTAGCCCCGATGTGGGCGGCAGCAATCAGCCCCAGCATTTT
J gene: TRBJ1-6; D gene: .; clone size: .; V gene: TRBV30; CDR3 protein: CAWSATRSRGSSYNSPLHF; CDR3 DNA: TGTGCCTGGAGTGCGACAAGAAGCAGGGGAAGCTCCTATAATTCACCCCTCCACTTT
J gene: TRBJ1-4; D gene: .; clone size: .; V gene: TRBV28; CDR3 protein: CASSSRATNEKLFF; CDR3 DNA: TGTGCCAGCAGTTCCAGGGCGACTAATGAAAAACTGTTTTTT
J gene: TRBJ1-4; D gene: .; clone size: once; V gene: TRBV5-1; CDR3 protein: CASSLNGDLTNEKLFF; CDR3 DNA: TGCGCCAGCAGCTTGAATGGGGATTTGACTAATGAAAAACTGTTTTTT
J gene: TRBJ2-7; D gene: .; clone size: .; V gene: TRBV27; CDR3 protein: CASSNFRSYEQYF; CDR3 DNA: TGTGCCAGCAGCAATTTCCGCAGCTACGAGCAGTACTTC
J gene: TRBJ2-5; D gene: .; clone size: .; V gene: TRBV28; CDR3 protein: CASSTAPYQETQYF; CDR3 DNA: TGTGCCAGCAGTACGGCCCCGTACCAAGAGACCCAGTACTTC
J gene: TRBJ2-7; D gene: TRBD2; clone size: .; V gene: TRBV11-1; CDR3 protein: CASRIRTSGGNEQYF; CDR3 DNA: TGTGCCAGCAGGATACGGACTAGCGGAGGGAACGAGCAGTACTTC
J gene: TRBJ2-5; D gene: TRBD2; clone size: .; V gene: TRBV5-1; CDR3 protein: CASSLASSGSQETQYF; CDR3 DNA: TGCGCCAGCAGCTTGGCTTCTAGCGGGAGTCAAGAGACCCAGTACTTC
J gene: TRBJ2-3; D gene: TRBD1; clone size: .; V gene: TRBV19; CDR3 protein: CATRSQGAGDTQYF; CDR3 DNA: TGTGCCACCCGGTCCCAGGGGGCAGGAGATACGCAGTATTTT
J gene: TRBJ1-2; D gene: .; clone size: .; V gene: TRBV6-5; CDR3 protein: CASSYAGGGYTF; CDR3 DNA: TGTGCCAGCAGTTATGCGGGTGGAGGCTACACCTTC
J gene: TRBJ1-2; D gene: TRBD1; clone size: .; V gene: TRBV7-9; CDR3 protein: CASSSGTGTDYGYTF; CDR3 DNA: TGTGCCAGCAGCTCAGGGACAGGTACAGACTATGGCTACACCTTC
J gene: TRBJ2-7; D gene: .; clone size: .; V gene: TRBV18; CDR3 protein: CASSPPNYESSYEQYF; CDR3 DNA: TGTGCCAGCTCACCACCGAATTATGAGAGCTCCTACGAGCAGTACTTC
J gene: TRBJ1-4; D gene: .; clone size: once; V gene: TRBV21-1; CDR3 protein: CASSPLDRGENEKLFF; CDR3 DNA: TGTGCCAGCAGCCCCCTGGACAGGGGTGAGAATGAAAAACTGTTTTTT
J gene: TRBJ2-5; D gene: TRBD2; clone size: .; V gene: TRBV7-6; CDR3 protein: CASSLLAGGWETQYF; CDR3 DNA: TGTGCCAGCAGCTTATTGGCGGGAGGTTGGGAGACCCAGTACTTC
J gene: TRBJ1-1; D gene: .; clone size: .; V gene: TRBV5-5; CDR3 protein: CASSLLTFMNTEAFF; CDR3 DNA: TGTGCCAGCAGCTTGTTAACTTTCATGAACACTGAAGCTTTCTTT
J gene: TRBJ2-7; D gene: .; clone size: .; V gene: TRBV28; CDR3 protein: CASSLWEGAREQYF; CDR3 DNA: TGTGCCAGCAGTTTATGGGAGGGGGCGCGCGAGCAGTACTTC
J gene: TRBJ1-4; D gene: .; clone size: .; V gene: TRBV5-1; CDR3 protein: CASSLEGRNEKLFF; CDR3 DNA: TGCGCCAGCAGCTTGGAGGGACGTAATGAAAAACTGTTTTTT